The sequence of this TCR beta chain was determined in a study of blood T cell repertoires in COVID-19. Study details: Samples representing acute and convalescent COVID-19 were sourced from the United States, Italy and Spain.

Authors' processing steps: Amplification of reference gene primers was used by the study to estimate nucleated cell counts. The method was immunoSEQ multiplex PCR; TCRdb's version includes in-frame clones alone and lacks a portion of them. That table is the source of V, J and clone size, and D and trimming were worked out from the DNA. The top ten hold more than 1.4% of the sample, which has 400,000 to 450,000 clones, approximately 90% seen once. The germline CDR1 and CDR2 sequences are MGHRA and YSYEKL. Trimming took off 3 bases at V and 3 bases at J, with 7 bases between the two ends. CDR3 length: 13 residues.

J is TRBJ2-3 and V is TRBV4-1; D ambiguous. The specimen sequenced was peripheral blood. This sequence was found in a woman in her twenties or thirties with active or convalescent COVID-19. The CDR3: CASSQSETDTQYF. The CDR3 region has the DNA TGCGCCAGCAGCCAGTCCGAGACAGATACGCAGTATTTT.